These 18 T cell receptor beta chains share one sample of origin, sequenced in a study of blood T cell repertoires in COVID-19. Only in-frame clones appear in the TCRdb table, and some are missing; sequencing was by immunoSEQ multiplex PCR. This sample has over 150,000 clones, with roughly 88% found just once. The material sequenced was peripheral blood. The receptors originated from a woman aged 60 to 75 with acute or convalescent COVID-19.

This rearrangement joins TRBV6-5 to TRBJ1-3, with D tentatively TRBD1 (5 bases). The CDR3 spans 15 residues. The V gene lost 6 bases and the J gene lost 0 bases, with 12 bases spanning the gap. The germline V gene encodes CDR1 MNHEY and CDR2 SVGAGI. The CDR3 DNA is TGTGCCAGCAGGCCCCCGACAGCCTCTGGAAACACCATATATTTT. Its translation: CASRPPTASGNTIYF.

V is TRBV2 and J is TRBJ2-7; 7 bases are a match to TRBD1. Germline V CDR1 and CDR2: SNHLY, FYNNEI. Trimming at V came to 3 bases and at J to 5 bases, leaving 4 bases not matched to a gene. This CDR3 has 13 amino acids. CDR3 residues: CASSDDRENEQYF. DNA for the CDR3: TGTGCCAGCAGTGACGACAGGGAGAACGAGCAGTACTTC.

This clone was found once. The rearrangement links TRBV20-1 to TRBJ1-4; no clear D. V lost 3 bases and J lost 8, with 13 bases in between. The CDR3 consists of 13 residues. The germline gives CDR1 DFQATT, CDR2 SNEGSKA (reference sequence). The CDR3 DNA follows: TGCAGTGCTAGTTACCAGTCGGGGGAAAAACTGTTTTTT. Its protein product is CSASYQSGEKLFF.

The chain combines TRBV27 with TRBJ2-3; 11 nucleotides line up with TRBD2. In germline, CDR1 is MNHEY, CDR2 SMNVEV (reference sequence). J lost 6 bases, V lost 5 bases, and 7 bases had no gene match. The CDR3 consists of 15 residues. Written as DNA, the CDR3 is TGTGCCAGCAGTCAGACTAGCGGGGTGGGGGATACGCAGTATTTT. Amino acids: CASSQTSGVGDTQYF.

The rearrangement joins TRBV9 to TRBJ1-5, with 10 positions matching TRBD1. The V segment lost 5 bases and the J segment 7 bases; nucleotides outside the gene matches: 6. The CDR3 is 14 amino acids. Germline CDR1 is SGDLS and CDR2 is YYNGEE. The CDR3 region has the DNA TGTGCCAGCAGTAGGACAGGGGGAGGGCAGCCCCAGCATTTT. It encodes CASSRTGGGQPQHF.

The CDR3, as DNA: TGTGCCACCAGTGACGCCGACCCACGAGCGGGCTACAATGAGCAGTTCTTC. This encodes CATSDADPRAGYNEQFF. V gene TRBV24-1 combines with J gene TRBJ2-1, with D possibly matching TRBD2 (6 bases). This CDR3 comprises 17 residues. The ends were cut back, 4 bases at V and 3 bases at J, with 18 bases in the middle. Germline V lookup: CDR1 KGHDR, CDR2 SFDVKD.

This sequence joins TRBV18 and TRBJ1-2; maybe TRBD1 (5 bases). The V gene lost 2 bases and the J gene lost 4 bases, with 14 bases spanning the gap. The CDR3 spans 15 residues. CDR1 is KGHSH and CDR2 is LQKENI in the germline V gene. DNA of the CDR3: TGTGCCAGCTCACCAGGGGGGGAAAAGCTCTATGGCTACACCTTC. Encoded protein: CASSPGGEKLYGYTF.

In its sample, this clone was seen a few times. The J gene is TRBJ2-7, the V gene TRBV7-2; TRBD1 agrees at 7 bases. J lost 0 bases, V lost 4 bases, and 6 bases had no gene match. Germline V lookup: CDR1 SGHTA, CDR2 FQGNSA. The CDR3 is made up of 15 amino acids. CDR3 nucleotides: TGTGCCAGCAGCTCGTGGACAGGCTTCTCCTACGAGCAGTACTTC. Encoded protein: CASSSWTGFSYEQYF.

This clone turned up a few times. The rearrangement links TRBV24-1 to TRBJ2-1; TRBD2 matches 9 bases. The germline V gene has CDR1 KGHDR and CDR2 SFDVKD. Losses at the gene ends were 3 bases for V and 0 bases for J; bases not matched to a gene: 8. The CDR3 length is 18 residues. CDR3 residues: CATSDPSGGPSSYNEQFF. The CDR3 bases are TGTGCCACCAGTGATCCCAGCGGGGGGCCGAGCTCCTACAATGAGCAGTTCTTC.

The rearrangement joins TRBV3-1 (or the pseudogene TRBV3-2) to TRBJ1-4, with 7 bases lining up with TRBD1. Germline-derived CDR1 and CDR2 are LGHDT and YNNKEL (reference sequence). CDR3 size: 16 residues. Unmatched junction bases numbered 9, after V lost 4 bases and J lost 4 bases. The CDR3 sequence is CASSPPAGGNNEKLFF. The CDR3 DNA reads TGTGCCAGCAGCCCCCCGGCAGGGGGAAATAATGAAAAACTGTTTTTT.

The chain joins TRBV5-4 to TRBJ2-1; 7 bases fit TRBD2. The CDR3 covers 15 residues. V shed 0 bases and J 4 bases; nucleotides not matched to a gene: 4. The germline CDR1 and CDR2 sequences are SGHNT and YYREEE (reference sequence). The CDR3 DNA reads as TGTGCCAGCAGCTTGGTTCCTAGCGGATACAATGAGCAGTTCTTC. Translated: CASSLVPSGYNEQFF.

This chain joins TRBV9 and TRBJ1-2, with TRBD1 identical over 8 bases. Unmatched junction bases numbered 6, after V lost 4 bases and J lost 4 bases. CDR1 and CDR2 from the germline V gene are SGDLS and YYNGEE. The CDR3 spans 14 residues. The CDR3 is CASSPRTGPYGYTF. The CDR3 DNA follows: TGTGCCAGCAGCCCAAGGACAGGGCCCTATGGCTACACCTTC.

CDR3 loop: CASSLRTGGTEAFF. DNA for the CDR3: TGTGCCAGCAGCTTGAGGACAGGGGGGACTGAAGCTTTCTTT. The chain joins TRBV5-4 to TRBJ1-1; TRBD1 matches 10 bases. Germline V gene lookup returns CDR1 SGHNT and CDR2 YYREEE (reference sequence). Trimming took 1 base from V and 5 from J; bases not matched to a gene: 2. The CDR3 runs to 14 residues.

A word on this clone: This specimen includes other DNA sequences encoding the same CDR3. This sequence joins TRBV12-3 or TRBV12-4 and TRBJ1-1; D uncertain. The CDR3 is 13 residues long. V dropped 3 bases and J dropped 1 base, with 6 bases sitting between them. The CDR3 region has the DNA TGTGCCAGCAGTTTTTCGCGGAACACTGAAGCTTTCTTT. This gives the protein CASSFSRNTEAFF.

The rearrangement uses TRBV5-6 and TRBJ2-7; the match to TRBD1 covers 7 bases. J was trimmed by 3 bases and V by 0 bases; bases with no gene match: 3. Germline V gene lookup returns CDR1 SGHDT and CDR2 YYEEEE. This CDR3 comprises 14 residues. CDR3 DNA sequence: TGTGCCAGCAGCTTGGGTGGGACAGACTACGAGCAGTACTTC. As protein: CASSLGGTDYEQYF.

In DNA form, the CDR3 reads TGTGCCAGCAGCGTGGAGACGGGTAGGGAAAAACTGTTTTTT. Its translation: CASSVETGREKLFF. The chain links TRBV7-9 to TRBJ1-4, with D unresolved. Trimming pared 5 bases from V and 8 bases from J, leaving 15 bases between. The CDR3 is made up of 14 amino acids. Per germline, CDR1 SEHNR and CDR2 FQNEAQ (reference sequence). The full variable domain, its missing parts supplied by reference TRBV7-9 and TRBJ1-4, is DTGVSQNPRHKITKRGQNVTFRCDPISEHNRLYWYRQTLGQGPEFLTYFQNEAQLEKSRLLSDRFSAERPKGSFSTLEIQRTEQGDSAMYLCASSVETGREKLFFGSGTQLSVL.

J is TRBJ1-2 and V is TRBV7-9; tentatively, D is TRBD1 (5 bases). This CDR3 is built from 14 residues. The V gene lost 1 base and the J gene lost 6 bases, with 12 bases spanning the gap. Germline CDR1 SEHNR, CDR2 FQNEAQ (reference sequence). The CDR3 DNA follows: TGTGCCAGCAGCTTAGAGGGCAGGGTCGATGGCTACACCTTC. As protein: CASSLEGRVDGYTF.

This chain connects TRBV11-2 to TRBJ2-4; 7 bases agree with TRBD1. The V segment lost 5 bases and the J segment 4 bases; nucleotides outside the gene matches: 5. The CDR3 has 14 residues. The germline CDR1 and CDR2 sequences are SGHAT and FQNNGV. The CDR3 reads CASSTGTVKNIQYF. CDR3 nucleotides: TGTGCCAGCAGCACCGGGACAGTAAAAAACATTCAGTACTTC. Looking up the rest from reference TRBV11-2 and TRBJ2-4 gives the full variable domain: EAGVAQSPRYKIIEKRQSVAFWCNPISGHATLYWYQQILGQGPKLLIQFQNNGVVDDSQLPKDRFSAERLKGVDSTLKIQPAKLEDSAVYLCASSTGTVKNIQYFGAGTRLSVL.